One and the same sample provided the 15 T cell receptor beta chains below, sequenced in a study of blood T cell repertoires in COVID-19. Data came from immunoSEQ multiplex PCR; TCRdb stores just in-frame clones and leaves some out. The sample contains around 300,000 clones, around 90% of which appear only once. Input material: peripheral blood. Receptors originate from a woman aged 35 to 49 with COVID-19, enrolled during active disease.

Here the CDR3 DNA reads TGTGCCAGCAGCCTCCCCGGCGGCTACTCCTACGAGCAGTACTTC. This translates into CASSLPGGYSYEQYF. The V gene is TRBV7-8, the J gene TRBJ2-7; D gene unclear. Trimming took 5 bases from V and 0 from J, leaving 14 bases between them. The germline V gene has CDR1 SGHVS and CDR2 FQNEAQ. This CDR3 is 15 amino acids long. Variable domain in full (rest from reference TRBV7-8 and TRBJ2-7): GAGVSQSPRYKVAKRGQDVALRCDPISGHVSLFWYQQALGQGPEFLTYFQNEAQLDKSGLPSDRFFAERPEGSVSTLKIQRTQQEDSAVYLCASSLPGGYSYEQYFGPGTRLTVT.

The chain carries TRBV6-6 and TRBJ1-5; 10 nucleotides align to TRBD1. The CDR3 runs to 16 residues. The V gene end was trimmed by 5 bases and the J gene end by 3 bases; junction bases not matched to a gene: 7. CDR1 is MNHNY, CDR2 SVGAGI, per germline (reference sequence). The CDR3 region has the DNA TGTGCCAGCAGTAAACCGGGACAGGGGAACAATCAGCCCCAGCATTTT. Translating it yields CASSKPGQGNNQPQHF.

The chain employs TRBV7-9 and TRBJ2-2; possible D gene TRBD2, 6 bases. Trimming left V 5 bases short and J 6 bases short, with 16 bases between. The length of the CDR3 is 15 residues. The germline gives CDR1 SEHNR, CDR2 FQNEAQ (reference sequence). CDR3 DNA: TGTGCCAGCAGCACCCGAGGCGCGGGGTCCGGGGAGCTGTTTTTT. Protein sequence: CASSTRGAGSGELFF.

The CDR3 is CASSPSGGRAEAFF. CDR3 nucleotides: TGTGCCAGCAGTCCCAGCGGGGGCCGGGCTGAAGCTTTCTTT. The V call is TRBV3-1 (or the pseudogene TRBV3-2), the J call TRBJ1-1; weak D call: TRBD1 (6 bases). The length of the CDR3 is 14 residues. V lost 6 bases and J lost 6, with 17 bases in between. Per the germline V gene, CDR1 is LGHDT and CDR2 is YNNKEL (reference sequence).

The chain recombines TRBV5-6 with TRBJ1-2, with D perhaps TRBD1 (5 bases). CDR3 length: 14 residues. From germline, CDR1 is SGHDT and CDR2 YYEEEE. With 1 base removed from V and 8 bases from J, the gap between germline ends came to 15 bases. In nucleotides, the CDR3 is TGTGCCAGCAGCTTGATTATCAGGGCCGGCGGCTACACCTTC. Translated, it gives CASSLIIRAGGYTF.

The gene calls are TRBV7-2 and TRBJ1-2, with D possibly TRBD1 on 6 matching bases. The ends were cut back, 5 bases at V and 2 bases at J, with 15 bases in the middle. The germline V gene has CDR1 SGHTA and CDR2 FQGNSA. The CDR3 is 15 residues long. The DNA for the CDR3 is TGTGCCAGCAGCCCCAGAAGGACAGCCAACTATGGCTACACCTTC. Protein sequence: CASSPRRTANYGYTF.

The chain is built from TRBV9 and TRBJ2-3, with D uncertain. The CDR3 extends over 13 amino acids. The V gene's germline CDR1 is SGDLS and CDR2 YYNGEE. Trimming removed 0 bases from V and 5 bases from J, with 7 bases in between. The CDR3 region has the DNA TGTGCCAGCAGCGTAGAGCGAGGAGATACGCAGTATTTT. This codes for CASSVERGDTQYF.

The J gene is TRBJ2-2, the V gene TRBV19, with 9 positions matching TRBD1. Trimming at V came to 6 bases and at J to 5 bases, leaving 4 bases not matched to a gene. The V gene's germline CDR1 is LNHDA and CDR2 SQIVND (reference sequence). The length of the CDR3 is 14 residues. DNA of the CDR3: TGTGCCAGTAGGGACAGGGGTTCTACCGGGGAGCTGTTTTTT. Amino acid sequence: CASRDRGSTGELFF.

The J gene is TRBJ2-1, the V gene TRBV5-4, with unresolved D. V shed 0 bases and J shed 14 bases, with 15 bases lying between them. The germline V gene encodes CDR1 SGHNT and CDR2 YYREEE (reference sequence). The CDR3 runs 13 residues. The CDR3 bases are TGTGCCAGCAGCTTGGGGGCAGGCCCCCCCGAGTTCTTC. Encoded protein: CASSLGAGPPEFF.

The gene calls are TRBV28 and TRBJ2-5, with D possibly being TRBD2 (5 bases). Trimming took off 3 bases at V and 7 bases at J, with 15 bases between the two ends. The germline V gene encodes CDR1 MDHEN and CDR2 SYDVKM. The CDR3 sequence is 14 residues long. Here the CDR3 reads CASSLATSWVTQYF. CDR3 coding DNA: TGTGCCAGCAGTTTGGCTACTAGTTGGGTGACCCAGTACTTC.

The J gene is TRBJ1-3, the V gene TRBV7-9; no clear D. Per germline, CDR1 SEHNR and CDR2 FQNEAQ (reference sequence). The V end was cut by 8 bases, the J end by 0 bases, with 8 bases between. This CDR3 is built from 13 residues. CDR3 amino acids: CASGEISGNTIYF. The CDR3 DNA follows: TGTGCCAGCGGAGAGATCTCTGGAAACACCATATATTTT.

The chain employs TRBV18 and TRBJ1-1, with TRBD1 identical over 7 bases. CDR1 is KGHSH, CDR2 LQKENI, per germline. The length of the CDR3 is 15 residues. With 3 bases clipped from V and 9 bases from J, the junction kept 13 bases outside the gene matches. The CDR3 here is CASSPSRQGTFKAFF. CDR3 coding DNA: TGTGCCAGCTCACCGAGCAGACAGGGTACTTTCAAAGCTTTCTTT.

The CDR3 sequence: CASSFGGDRRGGYTF. The CDR3 nucleotides are TGTGCCAGCAGTTTTGGTGGAGACAGAAGGGGTGGCTACACCTTC. This chain joins TRBV27 and TRBJ1-2, with a possible D match to TRBD1 (5 bases). CDR1 MNHEY and CDR2 SMNVEV come from the germline V gene (reference sequence). The CDR3 is 15 residues long. Between the trimmed V and J ends, which lost 3 bases and 7 bases, there was a span of 18 bases.

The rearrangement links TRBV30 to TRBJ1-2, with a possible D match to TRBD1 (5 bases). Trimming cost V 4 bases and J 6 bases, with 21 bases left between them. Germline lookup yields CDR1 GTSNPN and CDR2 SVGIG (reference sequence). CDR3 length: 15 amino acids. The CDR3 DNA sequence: TGTGCCTGGACCCCAATAGGACACTCGGTCGATGGCTACACCTTC. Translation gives CAWTPIGHSVDGYTF.

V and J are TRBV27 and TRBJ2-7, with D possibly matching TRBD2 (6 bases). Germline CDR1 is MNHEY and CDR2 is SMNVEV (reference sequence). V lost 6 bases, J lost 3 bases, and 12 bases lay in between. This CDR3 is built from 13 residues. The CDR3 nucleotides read TGTGCCAGCAGCCAGGGACTTTACTACGAGCAGTACTTC. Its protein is CASSQGLYYEQYF.